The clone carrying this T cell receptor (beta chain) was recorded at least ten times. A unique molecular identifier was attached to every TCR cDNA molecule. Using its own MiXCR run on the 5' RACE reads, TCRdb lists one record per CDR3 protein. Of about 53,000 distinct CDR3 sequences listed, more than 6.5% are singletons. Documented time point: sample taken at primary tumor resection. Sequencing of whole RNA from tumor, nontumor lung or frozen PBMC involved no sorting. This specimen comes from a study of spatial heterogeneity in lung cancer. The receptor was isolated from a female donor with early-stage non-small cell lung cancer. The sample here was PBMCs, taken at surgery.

For the CDR3, the DNA is TGTGCCAGCAGTTTAATCCCCGGACTGCACCAAGAGACCCAGTACTTC. Amino acids: CASSLIPGLHQETQYF. The chain uses TRBV28 and TRBJ2-5; weak D call: TRBD2 (5 bases). Trimming cost V 2 bases and J 0 bases, with 13 bases left between them. Germline CDR1 reads MDHEN; CDR2 reads SYDVKM. This CDR3 has 16 residues.